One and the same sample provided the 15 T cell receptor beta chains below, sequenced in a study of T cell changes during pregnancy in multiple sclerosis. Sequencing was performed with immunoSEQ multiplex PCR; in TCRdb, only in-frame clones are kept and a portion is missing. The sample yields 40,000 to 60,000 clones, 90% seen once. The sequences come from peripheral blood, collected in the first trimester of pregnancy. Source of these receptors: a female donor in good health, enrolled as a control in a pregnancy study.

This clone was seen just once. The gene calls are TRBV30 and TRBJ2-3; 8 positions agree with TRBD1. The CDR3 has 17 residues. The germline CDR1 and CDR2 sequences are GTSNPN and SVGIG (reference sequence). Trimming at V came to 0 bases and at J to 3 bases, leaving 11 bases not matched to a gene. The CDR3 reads CAWSVRRTGNPTDTQYF. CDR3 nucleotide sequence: TGTGCCTGGAGTGTTCGCAGGACAGGGAACCCAACAGATACGCAGTATTTT.

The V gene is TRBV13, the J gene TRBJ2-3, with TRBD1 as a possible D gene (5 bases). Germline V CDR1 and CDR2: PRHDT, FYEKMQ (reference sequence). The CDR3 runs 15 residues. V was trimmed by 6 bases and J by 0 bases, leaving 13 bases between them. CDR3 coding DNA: TGTGCCAGCAGTAAGACAGCAATAAGCACAGATACGCAGTATTTT. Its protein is CASSKTAISTDTQYF.

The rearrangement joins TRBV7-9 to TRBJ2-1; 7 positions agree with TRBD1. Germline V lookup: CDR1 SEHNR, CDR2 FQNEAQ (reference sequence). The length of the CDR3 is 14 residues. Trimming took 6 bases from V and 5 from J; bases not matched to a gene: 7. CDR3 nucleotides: TGTGCCAGCAGTACGGGACAGTCCCACAATGAGCAGTTCTTC. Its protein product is CASSTGQSHNEQFF.

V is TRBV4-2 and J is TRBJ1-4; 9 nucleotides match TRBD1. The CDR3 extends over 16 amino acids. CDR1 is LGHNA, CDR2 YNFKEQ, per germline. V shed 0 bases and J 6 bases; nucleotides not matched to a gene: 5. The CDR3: CASSQDRGQGYEKLFF. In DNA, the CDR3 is TGTGCCAGCAGCCAAGACAGGGGACAGGGATATGAAAAACTGTTTTTT.

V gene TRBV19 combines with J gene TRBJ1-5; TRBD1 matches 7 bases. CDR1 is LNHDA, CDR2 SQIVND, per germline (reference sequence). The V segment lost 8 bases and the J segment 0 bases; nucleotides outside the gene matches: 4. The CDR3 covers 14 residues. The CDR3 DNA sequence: TGTGCCAGTTGGGGACAGCTTAGCAATCAGCCCCAGCATTTT. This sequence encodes CASWGQLSNQPQHF.

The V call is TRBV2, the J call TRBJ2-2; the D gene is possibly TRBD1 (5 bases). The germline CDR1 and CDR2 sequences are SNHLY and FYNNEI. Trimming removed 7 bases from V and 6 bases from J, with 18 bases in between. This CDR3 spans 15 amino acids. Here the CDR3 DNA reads TGTGCCAGCAAGTATGGCAGGGTTTTTTCCGGGGAGCTGTTTTTT. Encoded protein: CASKYGRVFSGELFF.

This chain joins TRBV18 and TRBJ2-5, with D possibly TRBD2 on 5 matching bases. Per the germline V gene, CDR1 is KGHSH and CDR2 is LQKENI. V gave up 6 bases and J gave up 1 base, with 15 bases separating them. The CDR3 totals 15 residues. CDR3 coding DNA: TGTGCCAGCTCGCCTGTAAGCGGAGTCCAAGAGACCCAGTACTTC. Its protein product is CASSPVSGVQETQYF.

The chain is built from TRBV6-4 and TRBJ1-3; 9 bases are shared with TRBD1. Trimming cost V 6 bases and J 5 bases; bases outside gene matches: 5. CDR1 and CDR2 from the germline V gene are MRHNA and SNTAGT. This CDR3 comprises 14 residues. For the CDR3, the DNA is TGTGCCAGCAGACAGGGGGCTCCTAGAAACACCATATATTTT. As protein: CASRQGAPRNTIYF.

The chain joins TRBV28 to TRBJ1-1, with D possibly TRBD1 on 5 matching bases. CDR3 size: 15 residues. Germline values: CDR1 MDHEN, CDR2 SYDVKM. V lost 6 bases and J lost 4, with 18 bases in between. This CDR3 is CASRQYQGGSTEAFF. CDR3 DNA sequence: TGTGCCAGCAGACAATACCAGGGAGGGAGCACTGAAGCTTTCTTT. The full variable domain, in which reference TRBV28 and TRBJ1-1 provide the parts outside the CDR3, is DVKVTQSSRYLVKRTGEKVFLECVQDMDHENMFWYRQDPGLGLRLIYFSYDVKMKEKGDIPEGYSVSREKKERFSLILESASTNQTSMYLCASRQYQGGSTEAFFGQGTRLTVV.

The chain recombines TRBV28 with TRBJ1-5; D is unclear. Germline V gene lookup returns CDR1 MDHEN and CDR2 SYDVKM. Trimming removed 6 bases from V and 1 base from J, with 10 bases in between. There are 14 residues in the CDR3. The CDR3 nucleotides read TGTGCCAGCAGGAAACAGCAGAGCAATCAGCCCCAGCATTTT. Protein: CASRKQQSNQPQHF.

The CDR3 region has the DNA TGTGCCAGCAGCTTAGGCATCATGGGGACAGGTAGTTACGAGCAGTACTTC. Amino acids: CASSLGIMGTGSYEQYF. This chain links TRBV11-2 with TRBJ2-7; 8 bases align to TRBD1. The junction had 12 bases not matched to a gene; V was cut back by 1 base and J by 4 bases. The CDR3 is 17 residues long. Germline CDR1 is SGHAT and CDR2 is FQNNGV.

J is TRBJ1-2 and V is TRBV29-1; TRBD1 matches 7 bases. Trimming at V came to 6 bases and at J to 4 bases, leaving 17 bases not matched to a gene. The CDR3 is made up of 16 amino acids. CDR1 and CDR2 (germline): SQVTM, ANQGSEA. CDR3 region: CSVHVPRQGVGYGYTF. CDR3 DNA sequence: TGCAGCGTCCACGTACCTCGACAGGGAGTAGGCTATGGCTACACCTTC.

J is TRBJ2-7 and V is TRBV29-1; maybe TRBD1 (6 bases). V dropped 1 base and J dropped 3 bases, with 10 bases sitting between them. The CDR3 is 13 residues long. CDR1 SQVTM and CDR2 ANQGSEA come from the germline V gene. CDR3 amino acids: CSVEAGQNYEQYF. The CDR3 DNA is TGCAGCGTTGAAGCCGGACAGAACTACGAGCAGTACTTC.

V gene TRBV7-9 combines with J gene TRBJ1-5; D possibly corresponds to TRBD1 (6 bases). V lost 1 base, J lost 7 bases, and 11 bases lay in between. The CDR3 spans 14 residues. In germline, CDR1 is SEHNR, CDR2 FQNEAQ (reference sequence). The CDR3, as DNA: TGTGCCAGCAGCTTAGACAGGGAAGGCCAGCCCCAGCATTTT. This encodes CASSLDREGQPQHF.

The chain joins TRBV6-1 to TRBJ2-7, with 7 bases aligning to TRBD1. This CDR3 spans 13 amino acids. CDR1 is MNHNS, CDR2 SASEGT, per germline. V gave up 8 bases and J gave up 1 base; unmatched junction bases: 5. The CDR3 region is CASHQGVSYEQYF. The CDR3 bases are TGTGCCAGCCACCAGGGGGTTTCCTACGAGCAGTACTTC.